This T cell receptor (beta chain) was recovered during a study of T cell responses to AZD1222 COVID-19 vaccine. Turning to the study itself: Second-dose schedules of about 4 or about 12 weeks were combined.

This table comes from immunoSEQ multiplex PCR, and its TCRdb copy is limited to in-frame clones, with some not included. This table has some 70,000 clones, 84% appearing once. Findings and limits, study-wide: CD4 TCRs covered the whole spike, strongest at regions 160-218 and 743-854. Only a handful of AZD1222 recipients, more than five in all, had baseline seropositivity. Females made up more of the donors, who were largely white British, and clonal diversity may have come out too low.

Concerning this clone itself: The antigen is not known.

This CDR3 comprises 14 residues. Trimming cost V 3 bases and J 2 bases; bases outside gene matches: 3. Per the germline V gene, CDR1 is SGHRS and CDR2 is YFSETQ. Sequencing was performed on peripheral blood, taken on day 0 of AZD1222 vaccination. This TCR came from an adult in good health. This sequence joins TRBV5-1 and TRBJ2-3; 7 nucleotides line up with TRBD1. The CDR3 region has the DNA TGCGCCAGCAGCTCGGGACAGACCACAGATACGCAGTATTTT. Protein: CASSSGQTTDTQYF.